A selection of T cell receptor beta chains follows, all from one sample in a study of blood T cell repertoires in COVID-19. The protocol was immunoSEQ multiplex PCR, while the TCRdb copy is restricted to in-frame clones and leaves out a portion. The sample shows roughly 210,000 clones, more than 75% of them seen only once. Sequenced: PBMCs or T cells enriched from blood (not recorded which). Source of these receptors: a man aged 30-40 years in a cohort exposed to, infected with or recovered from COVID-19 (not recorded which). The CDR3 runs from the conserved cysteine through the conserved F or W. The order of the fields is clone size, V gene, D gene, CDR3 protein. D genes are given only for firm matches. Size is stated for part of the rows, as once, few or many counts, or as a class when the clone is expanded.

abundance: NA; v_gene: TRBV7-9; d_gene: TRBD2; CDR3aa: CASSPGTSGRIYEQYF
abundance: NA; v_gene: TRBV9; d_gene: NA; CDR3aa: CASSAFEGSTDTQYF
abundance: NA; v_gene: TRBV6-4; d_gene: TRBD2; CDR3aa: CASSEWGLAGNNEQFF
abundance: once; v_gene: TRBV18; d_gene: NA; CDR3aa: CASSPMGLGSYNEQFF
abundance: NA; v_gene: TRBV10-3; d_gene: TRBD1; CDR3aa: CAIRIGQGAAGELFF
abundance: NA; v_gene: TRBV9; d_gene: NA; CDR3aa: CASSVDSGQETQYF
abundance: NA; v_gene: TRBV5-1; d_gene: NA; CDR3aa: CASSLAGGPYEQYF
abundance: NA; v_gene: TRBV28; d_gene: NA; CDR3aa: CASSLYAQNPSYEQYF
abundance: NA; v_gene: TRBV4-2; d_gene: TRBD1; CDR3aa: CASSQSGQVLDGYTF
abundance: few; v_gene: TRBV5-1; d_gene: NA; CDR3aa: CASSLGGPTYEQYF
abundance: NA; v_gene: TRBV6-2/TRBV6-3; d_gene: TRBD2; CDR3aa: CASSTLIPGLAGYYEQYF
abundance: NA; v_gene: TRBV7-3; d_gene: TRBD2; CDR3aa: CASSLTPGGPGGELFF
abundance: NA; v_gene: TRBV5-1; d_gene: NA; CDR3aa: CASSLTGRHRSTEAFF